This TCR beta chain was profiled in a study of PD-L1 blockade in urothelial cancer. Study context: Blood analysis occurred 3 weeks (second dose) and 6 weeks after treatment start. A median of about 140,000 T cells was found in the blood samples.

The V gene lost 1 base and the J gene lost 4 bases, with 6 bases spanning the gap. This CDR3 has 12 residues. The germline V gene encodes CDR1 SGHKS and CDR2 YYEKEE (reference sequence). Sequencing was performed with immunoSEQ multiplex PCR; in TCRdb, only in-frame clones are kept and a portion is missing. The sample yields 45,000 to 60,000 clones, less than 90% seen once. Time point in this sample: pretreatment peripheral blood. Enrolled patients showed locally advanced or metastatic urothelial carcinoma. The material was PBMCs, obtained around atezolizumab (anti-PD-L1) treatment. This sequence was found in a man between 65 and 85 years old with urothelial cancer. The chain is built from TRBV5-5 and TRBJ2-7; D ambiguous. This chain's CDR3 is CASSLTTYEQYF. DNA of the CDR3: TGTGCCAGCAGCTTGACAACGTACGAGCAGTACTTC.